This is a list of T cell receptor beta chains from one sample in a study of blood T cell repertoires in COVID-19. Here immunoSEQ multiplex PCR was the method, and the copy in TCRdb shows in-frame clones only, minus some. The data hold about 360,000 clones, with 75% to 90% observed a single time. Sequences were obtained from peripheral blood. The receptor set was obtained from a woman aged 55-69 years with COVID-19, enrolled during active disease. The CDR3 runs from the conserved cysteine through the conserved F or W. The D gene is left open where the match is weak. Where a row states a size, it is once, few, many or the class of an expanded clone; other rows omit it.

cdr3_length clone_size j_call d_call v_call cdr3_nt cdr3_aa
15 - TRBJ2-7 - TRBV11-3 TGTGCCAGCAGCTTAGTTTCAGGGGTAGATTACGAGCAGTACTTC CASSLVSGVDYEQYF
17 - TRBJ2-6 TRBD1 TRBV7-9 TGTGCCAGCAGCTCAGAGCAGGGGGCGCGAGGGGCCAACGTCCTGACTTTC CASSSEQGARGANVLTF
16 - TRBJ2-2 TRBD1 TRBV27 TGTGCCAGCAGTTTATCGGGACAGGGCATCACCGGGGAGCTGTTTTTT CASSLSGQGITGELFF
15 few TRBJ1-2 - TRBV7-8 TGTGCCAGCAGCTTATCTTCGGGTTCTAACTATGGCTACACCTTC CASSLSSGSNYGYTF
15 - TRBJ1-1 TRBD1 TRBV14 TGTGCCAGCAGCCAAGATAACAGGGGGCGGGCTGAAGCTTTCTTT CASSQDNRGRAEAFF
15 once TRBJ2-7 - TRBV4-3 TGCGCCAGCAGCCAAGATACTACCACCTCCTACGAGCAGTACTTC CASSQDTTTSYEQYF
16 - TRBJ1-6 TRBD1 TRBV5-6 TGTGCCAGCAGCCCAGGGGGCGAGGTCTATAATTCACCCCTCCACTTT CASSPGGEVYNSPLHF
13 - TRBJ2-7 - TRBV12-5 TGTGCTAGTGGTCCCATGCAGGGGAACGAGCAGTACTTC CASGPMQGNEQYF
15 - TRBJ2-1 TRBD2 TRBV7-7 TGTGCCAGCAGCTTTGGTGCGGGGGGTTACAATGAGCAGTTCTTC CASSFGAGGYNEQFF
12 - TRBJ1-2 - TRBV11-3 TGTGCCAGCAGCGGGGGCGGCTATGGCTACACCTTC CASSGGGYGYTF
19 few TRBJ2-3 TRBD2 TRBV5-1 TGCGCCAGCAGCACGTACGGGACTAGCGGGCCAACTAGCACAGATACGCAGTATTTT CASSTYGTSGPTSTDTQYF
20 - TRBJ1-2 - TRBV6-2/TRBV6-3 TGTGCCAGCAGTTACACGCAAGGTAACAGGCGTTCCCCCTCCTTCTATGGCTACACCTTC CASSYTQGNRRSPSFYGYTF
12 - TRBJ1-3 TRBD1 TRBV10-3 TGTGCCATCATAGGGGGCGGAAACACCATATATTTT CAIIGGGNTIYF
17 - TRBJ1-3 TRBD1 TRBV4-2 TGTGCCAGCAGCCAGACCGCAGGGGGACCCTCTGGAAACACCATATATTTT CASSQTAGGPSGNTIYF
16 - TRBJ2-6 TRBD1 TRBV10-3 TGTGCCGCGTCCGGGACAGTTTCAGGTGGGGCCAACGTCCTGACTTTC CAASGTVSGGANVLTF
16 - TRBJ1-1 - TRBV5-1 TGCGCCAGCAGCTTGCAGACTAGTGGCGGGGGCACTGAAGCTTTCTTT CASSLQTSGGGTEAFF
18 - TRBJ2-7 - TRBV3-1/TRBV3-2 TGTGCCAGCAGCCAAGACGAGCGCATAAGCGGAGCCACCTACGAGCAGTACTTC CASSQDERISGATYEQYF
14 - TRBJ1-2 - TRBV5-1 TGCGCCAGCAGCTGGTCCTCATCCGGGGGGGGCTACACCTTC CASSWSSSGGGYTF
15 - TRBJ2-2 TRBD2 TRBV5-1 TGCGCCTCCGGACTAGCGGGGGGCCTTACCGGGGAGCTGTTTTTT CASGLAGGLTGELFF
15 few TRBJ1-5 TRBD1 TRBV6-5 TGTGCCAGCAGTCCAGGGACAGGGCTCAATCAGCCCCAGCATTTT CASSPGTGLNQPQHF
13 - TRBJ2-7 - TRBV5-1 TGCGCCAGCAGCGTCGGACAGCCTGGCGAGCAGTACTTC CASSVGQPGEQYF
13 - TRBJ2-5 - TRBV7-3 TGTGCCAGCAGCCGCGGACAGTTAGAGACCCAGTACTTC CASSRGQLETQYF
13 - TRBJ2-5 TRBD1 TRBV6-5 TGTGCCAGTGCACGTGACAGGGAAGAGACCCAGTACTTC CASARDREETQYF
18 - TRBJ2-3 - TRBV15 TGTGCCACCAGCAGAGGGCAGGGTAGGGGAATTAGCACAGATACGCAGTATTTT CATSRGQGRGISTDTQYF
16 few TRBJ2-7 TRBD1 TRBV5-1 TGCGCCAGCAGCTCCTCCGGGACAGGGTCTGGCTACGAGCAGTACTTC CASSSSGTGSGYEQYF
16 few TRBJ2-1 TRBD2 TRBV3-1/TRBV3-2 TGTGCCAGCAGCCACCTACTAGCGGGGGTCCCCAATGAGCAGTTCTTC CASSHLLAGVPNEQFF
15 - TRBJ2-5 - TRBV5-1 TGCGCCAGCAGCTCCCAAGGGGCGTCGATGGAGACCCAGTACTTC CASSSQGASMETQYF
15 - TRBJ1-1 - TRBV2 TGTGCCAGCAGCCGAGGGTCAATTTTGAACACTGAAGCTTTCTTT CASSRGSILNTEAFF
15 few TRBJ2-7 TRBD2 TRBV6-2/TRBV6-3 TGTGCCAGCAGTTACACTAGCGGGGCCTCCTACGAGCAGTACTTC CASSYTSGASYEQYF
16 once TRBJ1-4 - TRBV5-1 TGCGCCTCCAGTCCGGGGGGGGCTCCCCGTAATGAAAAACTGTTTTTT CASSPGGAPRNEKLFF
15 - TRBJ1-2 TRBD1 TRBV11-2 TGTGCCAGCAGCGAGATCCAGGGGGCAGGCTATGGCTACACCTTC CASSEIQGAGYGYTF
14 few TRBJ1-2 TRBD1 TRBV5-1 TGCGCCAGCAGCCCGGCGACAGGGGAATATGGCTACACCTTC CASSPATGEYGYTF
14 - TRBJ2-5 TRBD1 TRBV18 TGTGCCAGCTCATCTACAGGGGGCCAAGAGACCCAGTACTTC CASSSTGGQETQYF
17 - TRBJ2-7 TRBD1 TRBV4-3 TGCGCCAGCAGCCGCACCTCCGGGACAGTCAGCTCCTACGAGCAGTACTTC CASSRTSGTVSSYEQYF
15 - TRBJ2-3 TRBD2 TRBV9 TGTGCCAGCAGCTTAACTAGCGGGCCCACAGATACGCAGTATTTT CASSLTSGPTDTQYF
14 - TRBJ1-2 - TRBV6-6 TGTGCCAGCAGTCCCCGGACAGACAACTATGGCTACACCTTC CASSPRTDNYGYTF
14 - TRBJ2-1 TRBD1 TRBV6-6 TGTGCCAGCCTATTCACGACAGGGCGATATGAGCAGTTCTTC CASLFTTGRYEQFF
10 - TRBJ1-2 - TRBV12-3/TRBV12-4 TGTGCCAGCAGTTTGGGCCGGCTCACCTTC CASSLGRLTF
14 - TRBJ2-1 TRBD2 TRBV5-1 TGCGCCAGCAGCTTGGGGCTAGCGGGGTATGAGCAGTTCTTC CASSLGLAGYEQFF
12 few TRBJ1-2 - TRBV4-2 TGTGCCAGCAGCCAACAAAACTATGGCTACACCTTC CASSQQNYGYTF
14 - TRBJ2-7 TRBD2 TRBV30 TGTGCCTGGAGTACGGGACTAGCAGTCGACGAGCAGTACTTC CAWSTGLAVDEQYF
14 - TRBJ1-4 TRBD1 TRBV6-5 TGTGCCACCAAAGGAGGACAGGATAATGAAAAACTGTTTTTT CATKGGQDNEKLFF
16 - TRBJ2-7 - TRBV19 TGTGCCAGTAGTATGAAGTGGGCGGGCAGCTCCTACGAGCAGTACTTC CASSMKWAGSSYEQYF
14 - TRBJ1-1 TRBD1 TRBV6-5 TGTGCCAGCATACAGGGGGCTTGGAACACTGAAGCTTTCTTT CASIQGAWNTEAFF
13 - TRBJ2-4 - TRBV7-2 TGTGCCAGCAGCTCCGGGACACAGGACATTCAGTACTTC CASSSGTQDIQYF
15 - TRBJ2-3 - TRBV6-4 TGTGCCAGCAGTGACGGGAGTGGAGGGGCAGATACGCAGTATTTT CASSDGSGGADTQYF
15 - TRBJ2-5 TRBD2 TRBV18 TGTGCCAGCTCACCCAATAGCGGGGAGCAAGAGACCCAGTACTTC CASSPNSGEQETQYF
13 - TRBJ2-2 - TRBV2 TGTGCCAGCAGTGAAGGGAGGGCCGGGGAGCTGTTTTTT CASSEGRAGELFF
13 - TRBJ2-7 - TRBV29-1 TGCAGCGTTGCAGGGGTTCAAGCCTACGAGCAGTACTTC CSVAGVQAYEQYF
14 - TRBJ2-1 - TRBV27 TGTGCCAGCAGCTGGGGAGACACCTACAATGAGCAGTTCTTC CASSWGDTYNEQFF
13 - TRBJ1-6 - TRBV3-1/TRBV3-2 TGTGCCAGCAGCCAAGATGGTGGGGGGTTCAAGGCATTT CASSQDGGGFKAF
12 - TRBJ1-2 - TRBV30 TGTGCCTGGAGTGTACTGAACTATGGCTACACCTTC CAWSVLNYGYTF
15 - TRBJ2-2 - TRBV9 TGTGCCAGCAGCGTAGGCGGGGGCCCATCCGGGGAGCTGTTTTTT CASSVGGGPSGELFF
14 - TRBJ1-2 TRBD1 TRBV30 TGTGCCTGGAGCGGACAGGGGGGTAACTATGGCTACACCTTC CAWSGQGGNYGYTF
15 - TRBJ1-5 - TRBV20-1 TGCAGTGCTAGTGAGTTGGCAGGGATGCGTCAGCCCCAGCATTTT CSASELAGMRQPQHF
15 - TRBJ2-3 TRBD2 TRBV7-2 TGTGCCAGCAGCTTAGTAGCGGGGGCGTCGGATACGCAGTATTTT CASSLVAGASDTQYF
14 once TRBJ1-1 - TRBV29-1 TGCAGCGTCTCAACTCAAGGGAGAACGACTGAAGCTTTCTTT CSVSTQGRTTEAFF
15 - TRBJ2-3 - TRBV4-1 TGCGCCAGCAGCCCCGGTGTTGCGGGTCCGGATACGCAGTATTTT CASSPGVAGPDTQYF
16 once TRBJ2-5 - TRBV5-1 TGCGCCAGCAGCTTGGTAGGACTCTCGACGGGGGAGACCCAGTACTTC CASSLVGLSTGETQYF